Each of the 26 T cell receptor beta chains below was sequenced from the same sample in a study of blood T cell repertoires in COVID-19. TCRdb keeps only in-frame clones here, not all; method: immunoSEQ multiplex PCR. The data contain 250,000 to 350,000 clones, approximately 83% of them singletons. Sequencing used peripheral blood. These receptors were collected from a person aged 70 to 85 with COVID-19, enrolled during active disease.

This rearrangement joins TRBV7-2 to TRBJ2-7; D not certain. CDR3 length: 14 amino acids. Looked up from germline, CDR1 is SGHTA and CDR2 is FQGNSA. Deletions cut 1 base from V and 2 bases from J, with 9 bases between. CDR3 sequence (DNA): TGTGCCAGCAGCTTAGGAGGCAGTCCCTACGAGCAGTACTTC. Translated, it gives CASSLGGSPYEQYF.

CDR3 coding DNA: TGTGCCAGCAGTACCGAGAATTCACCCCTCCACTTT. Translating gives CASSTENSPLHF. This sequence joins TRBV6-6 and TRBJ1-6; D gene unclear. V dropped 5 bases and J dropped 7 bases, with 6 bases sitting between them. The germline CDR1 and CDR2 sequences are MNHNY and SVGAGI (reference sequence). The CDR3 totals 12 residues.

The chain carries TRBV7-2 and TRBJ2-5; TRBD2 is a possible D gene (5 bases). This CDR3 comprises 16 residues. Per the germline V gene, CDR1 is SGHTA and CDR2 is FQGNSA. The V gene lost 1 base and the J gene lost 4 bases, with 16 bases spanning the gap. The CDR3 here is CASSLGKNKGRETQYF. The CDR3 DNA is TGTGCCAGCAGCTTAGGGAAGAACAAAGGGAGAGAGACCCAGTACTTC.

The chain's CDR3 is CASSVRTGTEAFF. As DNA, the CDR3 is TGTGCCAGTAGTGTAAGAACAGGGACTGAAGCTTTCTTT. The rearrangement links TRBV19 to TRBJ1-1, with TRBD1 as a possible D gene (6 bases). Germline V lookup: CDR1 LNHDA, CDR2 SQIVND (reference sequence). This CDR3 has 13 amino acids. V shed 5 bases and J shed 5 bases, with 12 bases lying between them.

This sequence joins TRBV21-1 and TRBJ2-2; the table's D gene call, TRBD2, was not cross checked with the DNA. TRBV21-1 is described as a pseudogene. This CDR3 is built from 17 residues. CDR3 sequence (DNA): TGTGCCAGCAGCAAAATTTCTGGCGGGAGGGCCGCCGGGGAGCTGTTTTTT. Its translation: CASSKISGGRAAGELFF.

The chain recombines TRBV19 with TRBJ2-7; TRBD2 agrees at 11 bases. Germline-derived CDR1 and CDR2 are LNHDA and SQIVND (reference sequence). Trimming at V came to 6 bases and at J to 6 bases, leaving 7 bases not matched to a gene. This CDR3 region has 14 residues. CDR3: CASRTSGVSGEQYF. The CDR3 nucleotides read TGTGCCAGTAGGACTAGCGGGGTATCAGGCGAGCAGTACTTC. The whole variable domain, filled in from reference TRBV19 and TRBJ2-7, reads DGGITQSPKYLFRKEGQNVTLSCEQNLNHDAMYWYRQDPGQGLRLIYYSQIVNDFQKGDIAEGYSVSREKKESFPLTVTSAQKNPTAFYLCASRTSGVSGEQYFGPGTRLTVT.

This sequence joins TRBV11-3 and TRBJ2-5, with TRBD1 identical over 9 bases. After removal of 6 bases from V and 2 bases from J, the junction contained 1 base not matched to a gene. The CDR3 runs to 13 residues. CDR1 is SGHNT, CDR2 YENEEA, per germline. Here the CDR3 reads CASRGQGQETQYF. Written as DNA, the CDR3 is TGTGCCAGCAGGGGACAGGGTCAAGAGACCCAGTACTTC.

A single count supports this clone. This CDR3 reads CASKKTSGSLYEQYF. As DNA, the CDR3 is TGCGCCAGCAAGAAGACTAGCGGGAGTCTGTACGAGCAGTACTTC. The chain has TRBV5-1 and TRBJ2-7; 12 bases are shared with TRBD2. Germline V gene data show CDR1 as SGHRS and CDR2 as YFSETQ. CDR3 length: 15 amino acids. The junction had 8 bases not matched to a gene; V was cut back by 6 bases and J by 4 bases. Filled out from reference TRBV5-1 and TRBJ2-7, the complete variable domain reads KAGVTQTPRYLIKTRGQQVTLSCSPISGHRSVSWYQQTPGQGLQFLFEYFSETQRNKGNFPGRFSGRQFSNSRSEMNVSTLELGDSALYLCASKKTSGSLYEQYFGPGTRLTVT.

V is TRBV9 and J is TRBJ1-3, with D unresolved. The V and J ends lost 3 bases and 0 bases respectively, with 10 bases between them. The CDR3 loop spans 15 amino acids. Per germline, CDR1 SGDLS and CDR2 YYNGEE. The CDR3 nucleotides are TGTGCCAGCAGCGCCCCGTCGGTCTCTGGAAACACCATATATTTT. Translation gives CASSAPSVSGNTIYF.

In nucleotides, the CDR3 is TGTGCCAGCAGCCGACAGGGCGATAACAATGAGCAGTTCTTC. This translates into CASSRQGDNNEQFF. V usage is TRBV11-1 and J usage is TRBJ2-1; 7 bases fit TRBD1. J gave up 5 bases and V 5 bases, and 6 bases lay outside the gene matches. Germline loops: CDR1 SGHAT, CDR2 FQDESV (reference sequence). This CDR3 spans 14 amino acids.

V is TRBV1 and J is TRBJ1-1. TRBV1 is a listed pseudogene. This CDR3 has 18 amino acids. The CDR3 sequence is CTSSQDFWTTDMNTEAFF. In nucleotides, the CDR3 is TGCACCAGCAGCCAAGATTTTTGGACTACAGACATGAACACTGAAGCTTTCTTT.

This clone was seen just once. V and J are TRBV7-8 and TRBJ2-1; TRBD2 is a possible D gene (6 bases). V shed 5 bases and J shed 1 base, with 12 bases lying between them. Germline CDR1 reads SGHVS; CDR2 reads FQNEAQ. CDR3 length: 15 amino acids. The CDR3 loop is CASSPGGTSYNEQFF. DNA for the CDR3: TGTGCCAGCAGCCCAGGAGGGACTTCCTACAATGAGCAGTTCTTC.

The V and J genes are TRBV7-6 and TRBJ2-1; 7 bases are a match to TRBD2. Germline CDR1 and CDR2: SGHVS and FNYEAQ. This CDR3 has 17 amino acids. After removal of 5 bases from V and 8 bases from J, the junction contained 18 bases not matched to a gene. Here the CDR3 reads CASSAPPGGGSRDEQFF. Here the CDR3 DNA reads TGTGCCAGCAGCGCTCCGCCGGGCGGCGGGAGTAGGGATGAGCAGTTCTTC. The full variable domain, completed using reference TRBV7-6 and TRBJ2-1, is GAGVSQSPRYKVTKRGQDVALRCDPISGHVSLYWYRQALGQGPEFLTYFNYEAQQDKSGLPNDRFSAERPEGSISTLTIQRTEQRDSAMYRCASSAPPGGGSRDEQFFGPGTRLTVL.

The chain uses TRBV19 and TRBJ1-5; no definite D call. Trimming cost V 5 bases and J 6 bases, with 11 bases left between them. The CDR3 sequence is 13 residues long. CDR1 and CDR2 from the germline V gene are LNHDA and SQIVND (reference sequence). The CDR3 bases are TGTGCCAGTAGTTTCTCAGAATCTCAGCCCCAGCATTTT. It yields the protein CASSFSESQPQHF.

The chain uses TRBV7-3 and TRBJ2-7; 8 bases line up with TRBD1. CDR3 size: 14 residues. In germline, CDR1 is SGHTA, CDR2 FQGTGA. J was trimmed by 5 bases and V by 6 bases; bases with no gene match: 9. This chain's CDR3 is CASSLLQGENEQYF. In DNA form, the CDR3 reads TGTGCCAGCAGTCTGCTACAGGGGGAGAACGAGCAGTACTTC. Drawing the rest from reference TRBV7-3 and TRBJ2-7, the complete variable domain is GAGVSQTPSNKVTEKGKYVELRCDPISGHTALYWYRQSLGQGPEFLIYFQGTGAADDSGLPNDRFFAVRPEGSVSTLKIQRTERGDSAVYLCASSLLQGENEQYFGPGTRLTVT.

The rearrangement joins TRBV11-3 to TRBJ2-1; 8 nucleotides match TRBD2. The CDR3 extends over 14 amino acids. From germline, CDR1 is SGHNT and CDR2 YENEEA. The V gene end was trimmed by 2 bases and the J gene end by 4 bases; junction bases not matched to a gene: 1. The CDR3: CASSLTSGYNEQFF. In nucleotides, the CDR3 is TGTGCCAGCAGCTTAACTAGCGGATACAATGAGCAGTTCTTC.

The chain is built from TRBV7-3 and TRBJ1-6; D remains unclear. Germline loops: CDR1 SGHTA, CDR2 FQGTGA. The CDR3 sequence is 16 residues long. The germline V and J ends were trimmed by 2 bases and 0 bases, with 8 bases remaining between them. CDR3 in amino acids: CASSLYGSSYNSPLHF. For the CDR3, the DNA is TGTGCCAGCAGCTTATATGGCAGCTCCTATAATTCACCCCTCCACTTT. The entire variable domain, with the rest obtained from reference TRBV7-3 and TRBJ1-6, is as follows: GAGVSQTPSNKVTEKGKYVELRCDPISGHTALYWYRQSLGQGPEFLIYFQGTGAADDSGLPNDRFFAVRPEGSVSTLKIQRTERGDSAVYLCASSLYGSSYNSPLHFGNGTRLTVT.

This chain links TRBV6-5 with TRBJ1-2; 9 bases align to TRBD1. This CDR3 comprises 15 residues. V shed 4 bases, J shed 4 bases, and the junction held 7 bases outside the gene matches. The germline V gene has CDR1 MNHEY and CDR2 SVGAGI. The CDR3 spells CASSLTGTGRYGYTF. For the CDR3, the DNA is TGTGCCAGCAGTTTGACAGGGACAGGGCGCTATGGCTACACCTTC.

This chain uses TRBV11-2 with TRBJ2-7, with TRBD1 matching 10 bases. V trimming: 4 bases; J trimming: 2 bases; junction bases outside the gene matches: 8. The CDR3 has 16 residues. The germline V gene has CDR1 SGHAT and CDR2 FQNNGV. CDR3 bases: TGTGCCAGCAGCTATCTCGGGACAGGGGTTCCCTACGAGCAGTACTTC. This translates into CASSYLGTGVPYEQYF.

This chain connects TRBV5-5 to TRBJ2-5, with D maybe TRBD1 (5 bases). This CDR3 is 14 amino acids long. CDR1 is SGHKS and CDR2 is YYEKEE in the germline V gene (reference sequence). V was shortened by 1 base and J by 3 bases, with 10 bases between the two germline ends. The CDR3 sequence is CASSLLGREETQYF. In DNA, the CDR3 is TGTGCCAGCAGCTTGTTGGGCAGGGAAGAGACCCAGTACTTC.

J is TRBJ1-2 and V is TRBV6-6, with TRBD1 matching over 7 bases. The germline gives CDR1 MNHNY, CDR2 SVGAGI (reference sequence). With V trimmed by 5 bases and J by 3 bases, 18 bases remained unmatched. The CDR3 covers 18 residues. CDR3: CASSQTGLVFESDYGYTF. DNA of the CDR3: TGTGCCAGCAGTCAGACAGGGTTGGTTTTCGAAAGCGACTATGGCTACACCTTC.

The chain carries TRBV9 and TRBJ1-2, with D tentatively TRBD1 (5 bases). V lost 3 bases, J lost 11 bases, and 20 bases lay in between. Germline V lookup: CDR1 SGDLS, CDR2 YYNGEE. This CDR3 spans 14 amino acids. Written as DNA, the CDR3 is TGTGCCAGCAGCGAGACGACAGCGGGCGTGAGGTACACCTTC. It codes for CASSETTAGVRYTF.

The chain is built from TRBV7-9 and TRBJ1-1, with unresolved D. CDR3 length: 11 residues. V lost 5 bases to trimming and J lost 3 bases, with 4 bases between them. CDR1 is SEHNR and CDR2 is FQNEAQ in the germline V gene (reference sequence). CDR3 residues: CASSRDTEAFF. Written as DNA, the CDR3 is TGTGCCAGCAGCCGGGACACTGAAGCTTTCTTT.

This clone was recorded once. A read error may account for a junction end that differs from germline. This specimen includes other DNA sequences encoding the same CDR3. The chain recombines TRBV7-9 with TRBJ2-7; possible D gene TRBD1, 6 bases. From germline, CDR1 is SEHNR and CDR2 FQNEAQ (reference sequence). CDR3 size: 14 residues. The CDR3 sequence: CASSTIRGTHEQYF. The CDR3 DNA reads as TGCGCCAGCAGCACAATCAGGGGTACTCACGAGCAGTACTTC.

The chain combines TRBV5-8 with TRBJ2-1; 13 nucleotides line up with TRBD2. The CDR3 is 19 amino acids. Germline V CDR1 and CDR2: SGHTS, YDEGEE. J gave up 2 bases and V 3 bases, and 11 bases lay outside the gene matches. CDR3 bases: TGTGCCAGCAGCTCAGAGGGACTAGCGGGACGACTCACCTACAATGAGCAGTTCTTC. This sequence encodes CASSSEGLAGRLTYNEQFF.

The genes are TRBV7-2 and TRBJ1-6; the D gene is possibly TRBD1 (6 bases). Trimming left V 1 base short and J 7 bases short, with 11 bases between. Germline V CDR1 and CDR2: SGHTA, FQGNSA. The CDR3 runs 15 residues. The CDR3 here is CASSLGSGTNSPLHF. In nucleotides, the CDR3 is TGTGCCAGCAGCTTAGGGTCAGGGACAAATTCACCCCTCCACTTT.